The clone carrying this T cell receptor (beta chain) was seen just once. Its antigen is as yet unknown. Unmatched junction bases numbered 1, after V lost 2 bases and J lost 3 bases. The V gene's germline CDR1 is MNHNS and CDR2 SASEGT. This CDR3 has 14 residues. This record belongs to a study of breast tumors, draining lymph nodes, adjacent tissues. Study outcomes and limitations: The lymph node origin of tumor T cells was framed as consistent with a hypothesis, not demonstrated. Data fit most tumor T cells coming from lymph node, expanding in tumor. Luminal-like breast cancer showed significantly greater tumor-nontumor repertoire similarity than basal-like breast cancer did. Compared with lymph nodes, tumors were less diverse; compared with nontumor tissue, more.

TCRdb re-called the multiplex PCR reads through MiXCR, storing one row per CDR3 protein. The sample contains approximately 52,000 distinct CDR3 sequences, roughly 40% of which appear only once. The TCR sequence derives from a female donor with breast cancer. Some clones in this sample may be carry-over from other donors' samples. Sequencing used breast tumor tissue. The J gene is TRBJ2-1, the V gene TRBV6-1, with 7 bases matching TRBD1. DNA of the CDR3: TGTGCCAGCAGTGAAAACAGGGGCTACAATGAGCAGTTCTTC. Translating gives CASSENRGYNEQFF.